Included here is one T cell receptor beta chain sequence, with context. Its antigen is undetermined. The record originates from a study of blood T cells in healthy people across ages. CDR3 length equals 13 residues. The germline gives CDR1 LNHDA, CDR2 SQIVND (reference sequence). V was cut by 3 bases and J by 7 bases, with 10 bases left in between. Next came a second PCR, run for about 6 to 11 cycles, which used a sample-barcoded 5' primer along with a J-beta primer mix. TCRdb itself ran the 5' RACE reads through MiXCR, one entry per CDR3 protein. This sample carries some 760,000 distinct CDR3 sequences, 20% to 25% of them seen once, and the ten largest clones take 8% to 10%. Overall study findings and caveats: Naive CD4+ cell counts and diversity both ran higher in long-lived than in aged donors.

Isolating PBMCs gave at least 6 million of these cells per sample. Samples each had at least 5 micrograms of total RNA extracted. A further study also used this sample, focusing on T cells of mothers and their children. That publication notes: Per child, 2.8 million or so TCR beta CDR3 reads were obtained, against over 9 million per mother.

Source material: blood. This rearrangement joins TRBV19 to TRBJ2-1; D gene ambiguous. This sequence originates from a boy under 18 in good health. The CDR3 is CASSIDLANEQFF. Written as DNA, the CDR3 is TGTGCCAGTAGTATTGACCTGGCGAATGAGCAGTTCTTC.